The T cell receptor (beta chain) under discussion was sequenced for a study of molecular identifiers for immune sequencing clone quantification. Each CDR3 protein gets one entry after TCRdb re-called the PCR reads with MiXCR. The data contain fewer than 350,000 distinct CDR3 sequences, over 20% of them seen just once; the ten biggest clones take up approximately 0.8%. This clonotype came up a few times. A read error may produce the germline difference seen at one junction end. Germline lookup yields CDR1 SQVTM and CDR2 ANQGSEA. This CDR3 has 17 residues. The sequence was collected from a human donor in good health. Some libraries in this study had Jurkat cell RNA spiked in. J is TRBJ2-7 and V is TRBV29-1; 8 bases are a match to TRBD2. Sequenced sample: naive CD8+ T cells from blood, with Jurkat cell RNA spiked in. Subset reported: FACS-sorted CD8+CD4-CCR7+CD45RA+ naive T cells. The CDR3 sequence is CGVEDAGGGAHSYEQYF. The CDR3 DNA is TGCGGCGTTGAAGATGCCGGGGGGGGAGCGCACTCCTACGAGCAGTACTTC.